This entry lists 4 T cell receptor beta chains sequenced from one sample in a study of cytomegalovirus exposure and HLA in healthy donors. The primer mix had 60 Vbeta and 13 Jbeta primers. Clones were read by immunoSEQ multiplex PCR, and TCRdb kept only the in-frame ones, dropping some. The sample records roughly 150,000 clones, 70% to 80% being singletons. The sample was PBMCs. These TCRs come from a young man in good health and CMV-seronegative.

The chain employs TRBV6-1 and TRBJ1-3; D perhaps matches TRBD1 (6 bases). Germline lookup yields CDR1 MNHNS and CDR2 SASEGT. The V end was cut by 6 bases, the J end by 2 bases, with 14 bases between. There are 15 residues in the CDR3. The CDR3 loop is CASRPRGITGNTIYF. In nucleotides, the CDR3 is TGTGCCAGCAGGCCCAGGGGAATCACTGGAAACACCATATATTTT.

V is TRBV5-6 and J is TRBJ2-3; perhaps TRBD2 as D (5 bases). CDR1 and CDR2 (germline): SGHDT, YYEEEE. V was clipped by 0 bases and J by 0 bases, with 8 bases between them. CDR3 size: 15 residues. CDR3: CASSLVLESTDTQYF. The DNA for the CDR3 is TGTGCCAGCAGCTTGGTACTAGAGAGCACAGATACGCAGTATTTT.

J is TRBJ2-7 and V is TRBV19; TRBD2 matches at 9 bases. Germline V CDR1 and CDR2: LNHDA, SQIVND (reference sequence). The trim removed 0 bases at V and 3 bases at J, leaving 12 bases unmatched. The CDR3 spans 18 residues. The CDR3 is CASSIDAPGVAGVYEQYF. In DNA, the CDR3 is TGTGCCAGTAGTATAGACGCCCCTGGGGTAGCGGGAGTCTACGAGCAGTACTTC.

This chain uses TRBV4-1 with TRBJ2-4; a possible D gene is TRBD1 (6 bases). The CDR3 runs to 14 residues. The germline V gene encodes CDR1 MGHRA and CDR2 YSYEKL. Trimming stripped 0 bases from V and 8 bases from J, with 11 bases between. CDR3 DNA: TGCGCCAGCAGCCAAGATGGAAAGGGGGACATTCAGTACTTC. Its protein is CASSQDGKGDIQYF.